These 5 T cell receptor beta chains originate from one sample sequenced in a study of blood T cell repertoires in COVID-19 (dated by TCRdb to the early 2020s). The library was made by the immunoSEQ multiplex PCR assay. Entries here come from immuneACCESS through TCRdb and include only in-frame sequences with V and J called. Some clones fail to appear in such tables; in the studies checked, an unresolved V gene covers under half of the shortfall, and the cause of the remainder is unknown. The sample table shows 200,000 to 250,000 clones, and roughly 88% are seen once. About 1.4% of the sample belongs to the ten largest clones. Sample: peripheral blood. These receptors were obtained from a woman between 35 and 50 years old who had recovered from COVID-19.

Concerning this clone itself: Other DNA sequences in the sample encode the same CDR3. The chain links TRBV12-3 or TRBV12-4 to TRBJ1-6; D is uncertain. CDR3 size: 12 residues. Trimming took 6 bases from V and 9 from J, leaving 9 bases between them. As DNA, the CDR3 is TGTGCCAGCAGAACAGCCCTTTCACCCCTCCACTTT. Translation gives CASRTALSPLHF.

V usage is TRBV5-1 and J usage is TRBJ2-3, with 8 bases aligning to TRBD2. The germline V gene encodes CDR1 SGHRS and CDR2 YFSETQ. The CDR3 length is 16 residues. Unmatched junction bases numbered 7, after V lost 4 bases and J lost 0 bases. The CDR3 region has the DNA TGCGCCAGCAGCCAGACTAGCGTTACTAGCACAGATACGCAGTATTTT. This gives the protein CASSQTSVTSTDTQYF.

The chain joins TRBV6-2 or TRBV6-3 to TRBJ2-7; 10 bases align to TRBD1. V was clipped by 2 bases and J by 3 bases; unmatched bases: 4. Looked up from germline, CDR1 is MNHEY and CDR2 is SVGEGT. The CDR3 loop spans 15 amino acids. As DNA, the CDR3 is TGTGCCAGCAGTTACGAGGGACAGGGGAACTACGAGCAGTACTTC. The encoded protein is CASSYEGQGNYEQYF.

The chain combines TRBV5-4 with TRBJ1-1; 9 bases line up with TRBD1. Per germline, CDR1 SGHNT and CDR2 YYREEE (reference sequence). The CDR3 is 15 amino acids. The V and J ends lost 1 base and 2 bases, in that order; junction bases with no gene match: 3. CDR3 in DNA: TGTGCCAGCAGCTTGTTGGGACAGGGTAACACTGAAGCTTTCTTT. It is translated as CASSLLGQGNTEAFF.

This sequence joins TRBV30 and TRBJ2-3, with TRBD2 identical over 9 bases. With V trimmed by 3 bases and J by 5 bases, 18 bases remained unmatched. The length of the CDR3 is 18 residues. Germline CDR1 reads GTSNPN; CDR2 reads SVGIG (reference sequence). CDR3 region: CAWRLGSGGLVVGDTQYF. CDR3 DNA sequence: TGTGCCTGGAGGTTAGGTAGCGGGGGCCTGGTCGTCGGAGATACGCAGTATTTT.